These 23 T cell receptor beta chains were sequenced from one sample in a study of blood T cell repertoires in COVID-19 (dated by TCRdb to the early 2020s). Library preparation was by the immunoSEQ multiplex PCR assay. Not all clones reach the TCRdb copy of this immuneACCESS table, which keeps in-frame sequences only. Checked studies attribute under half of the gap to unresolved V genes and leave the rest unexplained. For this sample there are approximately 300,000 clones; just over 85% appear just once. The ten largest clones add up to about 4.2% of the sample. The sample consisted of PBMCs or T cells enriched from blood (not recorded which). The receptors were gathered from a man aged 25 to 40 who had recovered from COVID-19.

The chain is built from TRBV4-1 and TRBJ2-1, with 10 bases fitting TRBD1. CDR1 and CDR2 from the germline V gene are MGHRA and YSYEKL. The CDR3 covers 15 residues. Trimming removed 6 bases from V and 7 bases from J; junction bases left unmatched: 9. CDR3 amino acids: CASSPRQGAWNEQFF. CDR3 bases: TGCGCCAGCAGTCCAAGACAGGGGGCGTGGAATGAGCAGTTCTTC.

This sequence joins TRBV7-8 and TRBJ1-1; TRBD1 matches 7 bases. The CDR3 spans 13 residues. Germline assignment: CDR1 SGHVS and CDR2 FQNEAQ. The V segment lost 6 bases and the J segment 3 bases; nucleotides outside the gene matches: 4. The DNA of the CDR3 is TGTGCCAGCAGGTTCACAGGGGACACTGAAGCTTTCTTT. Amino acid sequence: CASRFTGDTEAFF.

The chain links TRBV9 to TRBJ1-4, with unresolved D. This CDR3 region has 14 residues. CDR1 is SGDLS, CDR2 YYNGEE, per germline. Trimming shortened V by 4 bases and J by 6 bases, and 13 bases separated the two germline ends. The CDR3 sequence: CASSPNTRDEKLFF. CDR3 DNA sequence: TGTGCCAGCAGCCCCAATACGCGGGATGAAAAACTGTTTTTT.

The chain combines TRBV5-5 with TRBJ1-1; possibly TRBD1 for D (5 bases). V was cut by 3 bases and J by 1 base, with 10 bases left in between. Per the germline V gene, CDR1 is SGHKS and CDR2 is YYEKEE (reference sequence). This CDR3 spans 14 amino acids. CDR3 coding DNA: TGTGCCAGCAGCTGGACAAGAGCGAACACTGAAGCTTTCTTT. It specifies CASSWTRANTEAFF.

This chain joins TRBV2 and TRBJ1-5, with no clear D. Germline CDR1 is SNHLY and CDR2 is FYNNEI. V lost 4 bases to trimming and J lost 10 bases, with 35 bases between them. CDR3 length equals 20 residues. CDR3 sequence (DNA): TGTGCCAGCAGTGTTCTGAAAGGGAAAGACACGCAAAATGAGCCGGGACCCCAGCATTTT. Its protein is CASSVLKGKDTQNEPGPQHF. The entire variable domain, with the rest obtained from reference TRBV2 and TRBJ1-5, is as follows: EPEVTQTPSHQVTQMGQEVILRCVPISNHLYFYWYRQILGQKVEFLVSFYNNEISEKSEIFDDQFSVERPDGSNFTLKIRSTKLEDSAMYFCASSVLKGKDTQNEPGPQHFGDGTRLSIL.

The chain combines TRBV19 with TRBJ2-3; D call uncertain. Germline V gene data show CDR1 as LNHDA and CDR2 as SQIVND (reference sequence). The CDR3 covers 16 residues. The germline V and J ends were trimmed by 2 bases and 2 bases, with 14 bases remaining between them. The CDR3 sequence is CASSINIYGVTDTQYF. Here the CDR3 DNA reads TGTGCCAGTAGTATAAATATCTACGGTGTCACAGATACGCAGTATTTT.

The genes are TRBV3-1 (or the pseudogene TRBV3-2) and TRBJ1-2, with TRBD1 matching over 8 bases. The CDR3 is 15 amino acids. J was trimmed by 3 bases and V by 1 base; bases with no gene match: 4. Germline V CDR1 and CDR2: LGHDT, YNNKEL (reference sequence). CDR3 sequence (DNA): TGTGCCAGCAGCCAAGGTCAGGGGGCGTACTATGGCTACACCTTC. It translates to CASSQGQGAYYGYTF.

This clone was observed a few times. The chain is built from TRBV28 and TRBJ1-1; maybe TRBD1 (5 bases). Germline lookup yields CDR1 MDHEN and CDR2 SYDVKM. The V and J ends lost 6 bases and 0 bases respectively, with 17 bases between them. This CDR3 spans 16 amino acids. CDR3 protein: CASSWVDRGMNTEAFF. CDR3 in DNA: TGTGCCAGCAGCTGGGTTGATAGGGGCATGAACACTGAAGCTTTCTTT.

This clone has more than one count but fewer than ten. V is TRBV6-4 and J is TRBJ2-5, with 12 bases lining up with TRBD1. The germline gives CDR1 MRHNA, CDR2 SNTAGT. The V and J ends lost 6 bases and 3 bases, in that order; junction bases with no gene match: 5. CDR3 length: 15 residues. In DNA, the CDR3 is TGTGCCAGCAGCCCCGGGACAGGGGGCGAAGAGACCCAGTACTTC. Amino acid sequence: CASSPGTGGEETQYF.

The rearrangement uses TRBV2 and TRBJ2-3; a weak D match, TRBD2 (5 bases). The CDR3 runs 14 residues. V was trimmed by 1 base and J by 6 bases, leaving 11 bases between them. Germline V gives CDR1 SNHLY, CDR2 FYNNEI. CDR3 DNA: TGTGCCAGCAGTGAAGGGGCGGGCGGGGATACGCAGTATTTT. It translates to CASSEGAGGDTQYF.

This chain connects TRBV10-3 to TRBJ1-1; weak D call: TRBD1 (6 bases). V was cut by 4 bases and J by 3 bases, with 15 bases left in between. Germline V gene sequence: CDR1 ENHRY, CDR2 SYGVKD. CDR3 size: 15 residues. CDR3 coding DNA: TGTGCCATCAGTGCCGGGACATCAGAGGACACTGAAGCTTTCTTT. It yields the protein CAISAGTSEDTEAFF.

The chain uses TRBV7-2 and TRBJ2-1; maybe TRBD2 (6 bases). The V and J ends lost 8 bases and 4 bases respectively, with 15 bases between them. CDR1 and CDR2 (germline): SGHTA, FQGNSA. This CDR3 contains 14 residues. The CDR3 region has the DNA TGTGCCAGCGAGCCGGGAGACCGTTACAATGAGCAGTTCTTC. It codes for CASEPGDRYNEQFF. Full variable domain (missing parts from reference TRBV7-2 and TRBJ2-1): GAGVSQSPSNKVTEKGKDVELRCDPISGHTALYWYRQSLGQGLEFLIYFQGNSAPDKSGLPSDRFSAERTGGSVSTLTIQRTQQEDSAVYLCASEPGDRYNEQFFGPGTRLTVL.

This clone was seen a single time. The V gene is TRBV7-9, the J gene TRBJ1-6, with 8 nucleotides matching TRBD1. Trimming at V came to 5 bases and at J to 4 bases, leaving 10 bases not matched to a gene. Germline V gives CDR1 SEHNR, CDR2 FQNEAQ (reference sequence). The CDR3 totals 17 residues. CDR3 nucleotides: TGTGCCAGCAGCCACCTCGGCACAGGGGGGTATAATTCACCCCTCCACTTT. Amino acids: CASSHLGTGGYNSPLHF.

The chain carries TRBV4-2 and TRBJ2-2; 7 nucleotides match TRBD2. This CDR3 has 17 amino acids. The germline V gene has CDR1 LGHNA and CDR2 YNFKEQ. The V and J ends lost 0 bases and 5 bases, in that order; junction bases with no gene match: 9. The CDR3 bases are TGTGCCAGCAGCCAAGAGGCCTCCGGGACTACAACCGGGGAGCTGTTTTTT. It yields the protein CASSQEASGTTTGELFF.

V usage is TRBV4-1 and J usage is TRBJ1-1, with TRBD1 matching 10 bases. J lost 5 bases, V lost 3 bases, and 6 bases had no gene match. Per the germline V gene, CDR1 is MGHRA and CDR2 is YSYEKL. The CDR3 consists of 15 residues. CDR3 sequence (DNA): TGCGCCAGCAGCCAGACCGGGACAGGGGTTACTGAAGCTTTCTTT. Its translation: CASSQTGTGVTEAFF.

In nucleotides, the CDR3 is TGTGCCAGTAGTCCCAAGGGACAGCCGAACACTGAAGCTTTCTTT. This codes for CASSPKGQPNTEAFF. V gene TRBV19 combines with J gene TRBJ1-1, with 7 bases lining up with TRBD1. The CDR3 length is 15 residues. Trimming at V came to 5 bases and at J to 1 base, leaving 7 bases not matched to a gene. Germline CDR1 and CDR2: LNHDA and SQIVND (reference sequence).

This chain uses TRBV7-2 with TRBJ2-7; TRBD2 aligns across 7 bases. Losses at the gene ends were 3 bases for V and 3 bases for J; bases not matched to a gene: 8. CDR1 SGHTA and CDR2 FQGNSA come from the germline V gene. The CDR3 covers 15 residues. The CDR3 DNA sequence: TGTGCCAGCAGCTTCACGACCGGGACTAACTACGAGCAGTACTTC. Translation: CASSFTTGTNYEQYF. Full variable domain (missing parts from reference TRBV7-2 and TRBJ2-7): GAGVSQSPSNKVTEKGKDVELRCDPISGHTALYWYRQSLGQGLEFLIYFQGNSAPDKSGLPSDRFSAERTGGSVSTLTIQRTQQEDSAVYLCASSFTTGTNYEQYFGPGTRLTVT.

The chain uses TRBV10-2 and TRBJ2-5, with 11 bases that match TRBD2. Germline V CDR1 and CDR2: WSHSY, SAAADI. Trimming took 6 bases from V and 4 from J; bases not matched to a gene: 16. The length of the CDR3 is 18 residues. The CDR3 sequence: CASREISGRAGFVETQYF. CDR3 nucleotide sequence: TGCGCCAGCAGAGAGATTAGCGGGAGGGCCGGGTTTGTAGAGACCCAGTACTTC.

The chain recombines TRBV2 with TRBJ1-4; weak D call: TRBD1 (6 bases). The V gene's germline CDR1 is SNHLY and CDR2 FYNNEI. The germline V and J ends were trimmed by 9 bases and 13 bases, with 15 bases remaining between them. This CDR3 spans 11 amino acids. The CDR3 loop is CASTSEGVLFF. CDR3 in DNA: TGTGCCAGTACTTCAGAGGGGGTACTGTTTTTT. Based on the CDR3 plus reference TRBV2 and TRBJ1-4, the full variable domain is EPEVTQTPSHQVTQMGQEVILRCVPISNHLYFYWYRQILGQKVEFLVSFYNNEISEKSEIFDDQFSVERPDGSNFTLKIRSTKLEDSAMYFCASTSEGVLFFGSGTQLSVL.

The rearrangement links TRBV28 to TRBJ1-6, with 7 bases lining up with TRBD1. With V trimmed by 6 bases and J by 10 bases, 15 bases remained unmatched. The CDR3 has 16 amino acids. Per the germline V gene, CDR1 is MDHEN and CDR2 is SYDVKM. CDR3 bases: TGTGCCAGCAGCCGGGCCGGGGACAGTCAAGGATCACCCCTCCACTTT. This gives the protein CASSRAGDSQGSPLHF.

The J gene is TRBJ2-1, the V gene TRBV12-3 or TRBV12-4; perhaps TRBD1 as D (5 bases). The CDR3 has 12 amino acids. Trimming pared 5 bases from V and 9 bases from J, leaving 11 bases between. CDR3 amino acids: CASSPRGIEQFF. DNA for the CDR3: TGTGCCAGCAGTCCTAGGGGAATTGAGCAGTTCTTC.

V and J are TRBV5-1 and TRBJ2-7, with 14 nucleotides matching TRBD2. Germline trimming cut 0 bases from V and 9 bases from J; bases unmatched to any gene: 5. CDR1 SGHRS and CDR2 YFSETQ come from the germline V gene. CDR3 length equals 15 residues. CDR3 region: CASSLGGLAGDGQYF. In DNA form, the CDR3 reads TGCGCCAGCAGCTTGGGGGGACTAGCGGGAGATGGGCAGTACTTC.

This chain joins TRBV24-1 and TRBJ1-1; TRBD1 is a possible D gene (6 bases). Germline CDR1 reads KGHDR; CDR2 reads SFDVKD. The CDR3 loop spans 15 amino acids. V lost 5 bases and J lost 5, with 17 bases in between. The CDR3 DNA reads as TGTGCCACCAGTGGCCCGGGAAGGGGGAGAACTGAAGCTTTCTTT. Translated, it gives CATSGPGRGRTEAFF.